The 29 T cell receptor beta chains listed next were all sequenced from one sample in a study of tumor-infiltrating lymphocytes in primary liver carcinoma (dated by TCRdb to between 2016 and 2019). Sequencing was carried out with an Illumina HiSeq 2500. TCRbeta-specific cDNA was reverse-transcribed from roughly 500 ng total RNA using a constant-region primer and ProtoScript II reverse transcriptase. TCRbeta libraries were built with three nested multiplex PCR rounds, a slightly modified ARM-PCR procedure. Each of the first two PCR rounds ran for approximately 11 cycles using multiplex TRBV1-TRBV30 forward primers together with a Cbeta reverse primer. Clones were called with MiXCR by TCRdb after fastp trimmed the public reads at Q25, and only in-frame beta chains were retained. Entries are consolidated by CDR3 protein sequence, retaining the most common genes and DNA. This sample gives about 180,000 distinct CDR3 sequences in total; about 55% of them show up just once. The ten largest clones add up to 72% of the sample.

Blood RNA was extracted from unsorted whole blood with TRIzol reagent; germline DNA came from the DNeasy Blood & Tissue kit. Sequenced sample: peripheral blood. The origin of the receptors is a middle-aged man with primary liver carcinoma and hepatitis B virus infection.

This clonotype has more than one count but fewer than ten. The chain couples TRBV29-1 to TRBJ2-1; TRBD2 might be the D (6 bases). This CDR3 has 15 residues. Germline CDR1 reads SQVTM; CDR2 reads ANQGSEA. V was trimmed by 5 bases and J by 4 bases, leaving 18 bases between them. Here the CDR3 reads CSVLGRDSLYNEQFF. DNA for the CDR3: TGCAGCGTTCTCGGCCGGGACTCCCTGTACAATGAGCAGTTCTTC.

This clonotype was detected a few times. The rearrangement links TRBV6-5 to TRBJ2-7; 7 bases fit TRBD2. Germline V CDR1 and CDR2: MNHEY, SVGAGI. There are 13 residues in the CDR3. The J segment lost 4 bases and the V segment lost 8 bases, leaving 8 bases of the junction unmatched. The CDR3: CASAAAGEYEQYF. CDR3 nucleotides: TGTGCCAGCGCGGCGGCGGGAGAGTACGAGCAGTACTTC.

V and J are TRBV6-5 and TRBJ2-1; TRBD2 matches at 9 bases. Trimming removed 2 bases from V and 11 bases from J; junction bases left unmatched: 10. The CDR3 is 15 amino acids. Germline CDR1 MNHEY, CDR2 SVGAGI. CDR3 DNA sequence: TGTGCCAGCAGTTACGGTTTTAGCGGGAGATTTAAGCAGTTCTTC. Residues: CASSYGFSGRFKQFF.

The chain has TRBV4-2 and TRBJ1-6; 8 nucleotides align to TRBD1. CDR1 is LGHNA, CDR2 YNFKEQ, per germline. J lost 10 bases, V lost 3 bases, and 11 bases had no gene match. This CDR3 region has 16 residues. The CDR3 reads CASSQEAGTGYSPLHF. The CDR3 nucleotides read TGTGCCAGCAGCCAGGAAGCCGGGACAGGCTACTCACCCCTCCACTTT.

As for this clonotype: A junction end diverges from the germline sequence, so it may reflect a read error. The rearrangement links TRBV4-2 to TRBJ1-1, with D possibly being TRBD1 (6 bases). Germline loops: CDR1 LGHNA, CDR2 YNFKEQ. There are 15 residues in the CDR3. The CDR3 protein is CASSQDSNRVTEALF. In DNA form, the CDR3 reads TGCGCCAGCAGCCAAGACTCTAACAGGGTTACTGAAGCTCTCTTT.

In its sample, this clonotype was seen once. V gene TRBV11-2 combines with J gene TRBJ1-6; 8 bases line up with TRBD1. Germline trimming cut 7 bases from V and 10 bases from J; bases unmatched to any gene: 12. Germline lookup yields CDR1 SGHAT and CDR2 FQNNGV. The CDR3 runs 15 residues. The CDR3 loop reads CASNPDGTGFSPLHF. The CDR3 nucleotides read TGTGCCAGCAACCCCGACGGGACAGGATTCTCACCCCTCCACTTT.

The chain recombines TRBV11-2 with TRBJ2-5, with D perhaps matching TRBD1 (5 bases). Germline V gene sequence: CDR1 SGHAT, CDR2 FQNNGV. The CDR3 is 14 amino acids. The CDR3, as DNA: TGTGTCAGTAGCTCATACAGGTCCCAAGAGACCCAGTACTTC. Translated, it gives CVSSSYRSQETQYF.

The rearrangement joins TRBV18 to TRBJ2-4; D possibly matches TRBD1 or TRBD2 (5 bases each). This CDR3 region has 13 residues. Looked up from germline, CDR1 is KGHSH and CDR2 is LQKENI. Trimming stripped 1 base from V and 8 bases from J, with 9 bases between. The CDR3 DNA reads TGTGCCAGCTCACCACGGGGGACCGACATTCAGTACTTC. Protein: CASSPRGTDIQYF.

V and J are TRBV5-1 and TRBJ2-5; D gene ambiguous. The V gene lost 1 base and the J gene lost 4 bases, with 11 bases spanning the gap. The length of the CDR3 is 14 residues. In germline, CDR1 is SGHRS, CDR2 YFSETQ. The CDR3 sequence: CASSLNLALETQYF. In DNA, the CDR3 is TGCGCCAGCAGCTTGAATCTGGCCTTAGAGACCCAGTACTTC. The full variable domain, with the rest looked up from reference TRBV5-1 and TRBJ2-5, is KAGVTQTPRYLIKTRGQQVTLSCSPISGHRSVSWYQQTPGQGLQFLFEYFSETQRNKGNFPGRFSGRQFSNSRSEMNVSTLELGDSALYLCASSLNLALETQYFGPGTRLLVL.

This clonotype came up once. It may be a read error: a sequence one base away is much more abundant. V is TRBV29-1 and J is TRBJ2-3; TRBD2 matches at 10 bases. CDR1 and CDR2 from the germline V gene are SQVTM and ANQGSEA. The CDR3 covers 14 residues. V was pared by 6 bases and J by 6 bases, with 9 bases of the junction left unmatched. CDR3 coding DNA: TGCAGCGTAACCGGCAGGGGACTAGCGGATACGCAGTATTTT. This gives the protein CSVTGRGLADTQYF.

The J gene is TRBJ2-5, the V gene TRBV28, with D possibly TRBD2 on 5 matching bases. Trimming stripped 6 bases from V and 7 bases from J, with 18 bases between. The length of the CDR3 is 14 residues. Germline V gene data show CDR1 as MDHEN and CDR2 as SYDVKM. This CDR3 is CASSPLVGSRTQYF. For the CDR3, the DNA is TGTGCCAGCAGCCCACTAGTGGGGTCGCGGACCCAGTACTTC.

As concerns this clonotype: No conserved phenylalanine or tryptophan is present at the end of the CDR3, so a read error is the likely explanation. The rearrangement joins TRBV4-2 to TRBJ1-3, with D possibly matching TRBD1 (5 bases). Between the trimmed V and J ends, which lost 5 bases and 4 bases, there was a span of 12 bases. Per germline, CDR1 LGHNA and CDR2 YNFKEQ. The length of the CDR3 is 14 residues. The CDR3 spells CASSRDEAGNTIYI. The CDR3 DNA follows: TGTGCCAGCAGCAGGGACGAGGCGGGAAACACCATATATATT.

V is TRBV4-1 and J is TRBJ2-2, with unresolved D. The V end lost 4 bases, the J end lost 5 bases, and 14 bases lay between the germline ends. Germline V CDR1 and CDR2: MGHRA, YSYEKL. CDR3 size: 15 residues. CDR3 loop: CASSPQAPRTGELFF. CDR3 coding DNA: TGCGCCAGCAGCCCCCAGGCACCGAGGACCGGGGAGCTGTTTTTT.

J is TRBJ2-3 and V is TRBV18; 8 positions agree with TRBD1. The CDR3 covers 14 residues. Trimming cost V 7 bases and J 2 bases; bases outside gene matches: 5. CDR1 and CDR2 (germline): KGHSH, LQKENI. The CDR3 bases are TGTGCCAGCTACCGGGACAGGAACACAGATACGCAGTATTTT. Its protein product is CASYRDRNTDTQYF.

With respect to this clonotype: A junction end diverges from the germline sequence, so it may reflect a read error. The chain recombines TRBV5-8 with TRBJ2-3, with a tentative D call TRBD2 (5 bases). The germline gives CDR1 SGHTS, CDR2 YDEGEE. The CDR3 sequence is 16 residues long. This CDR3 is CASSLTRHTLTDTQYF. CDR3 nucleotides: TGTGCCAGTAGCTTAACTAGGCACACCCTCACAGATACGCAGTATTTT.

Note on this clonotype: A single base separates this from a much larger clone, so it may be a read error. The chain recombines TRBV14 with TRBJ2-1; 8 bases fit TRBD2. V was clipped by 9 bases and J by 3 bases; unmatched bases: 13. The CDR3 has 16 residues. CDR1 SGHDN and CDR2 FVKESK come from the germline V gene. The CDR3 DNA follows: TGTGCCAGAAGCTCTCAGAGCGGGAGTGTCTACAATGAGCAGTTCTTC. Translation: CARSSQSGSVYNEQFF.

The chain has TRBV11-2 and TRBJ2-7, with 11 positions matching TRBD2. The V gene's germline CDR1 is SGHAT and CDR2 FQNNGV. The ends lost 10 bases at V and 1 base at J; junction bases unmatched: 12. This CDR3 has 16 amino acids. CDR3 residues: CATRPLAGGFSYEQYF. The CDR3 nucleotides are TGTGCCACCAGACCTCTAGCGGGAGGTTTTTCCTACGAGCAGTACTTC.

This clonotype showed up many times. The chain has TRBV11-2 and TRBJ2-2; tentatively, D is TRBD1 (6 bases). Germline V gives CDR1 SGHAT, CDR2 FQNNGV. Trimming took off 6 bases at V and 1 base at J, with 9 bases between the two ends. The length of the CDR3 is 14 residues. Here the CDR3 reads CASRSTGNTGELFF. In DNA, the CDR3 is TGTGCCAGCAGGTCGACAGGGAACACCGGGGAGCTGTTTTTT.

In regard to this clonotype: This sequence may be a read error, since a much larger clone differs from it by one base. V and J are TRBV11-1 and TRBJ2-3, with a weak D call TRBD2 (6 bases). The V and J ends lost 5 bases and 1 base respectively, with 19 bases between them. This CDR3 contains 17 residues. Germline V gene sequence: CDR1 SGHAT, CDR2 FQDESV (reference sequence). The CDR3 bases are TGTGCCAGCAGCGTCACTGAACTAGCCACTGGCACAGATACGCAGTATTTT. Translating it yields CASSVTELATGTDTQYF.

To note about this clonotype: A much larger clone lies a single base off, so this may be a read error. This chain links TRBV29-1 with TRBJ2-1, with 7 bases fitting TRBD2. Trimming removed 4 bases from V and 7 bases from J; junction bases left unmatched: 10. The CDR3 runs to 14 residues. Germline V gene sequence: CDR1 SQVTM, CDR2 ANQGSEA. In nucleotides, the CDR3 is TGCAGCGTTGCCAGCGGGACTAACGGGAATGAGCAGTTCTTC. Protein product: CSVASGTNGNEQFF.

To note about this clonotype: Possible read error: a much larger clone is one base away. CDR3 coding DNA: TGTGCCATCACCATGACAGGGGATACGCAGTATTTT. This encodes CAITMTGDTQYF. This chain joins TRBV12-3 or TRBV12-4 and TRBJ2-3, with 7 bases identical to TRBD1. With V trimmed by 10 bases and J by 6 bases, 7 bases remained unmatched. This CDR3 has 12 amino acids.

This clonotype was counted at least ten times. The chain uses TRBV11-1 and TRBJ2-2, with 9 bases matching TRBD1. CDR3 length: 16 amino acids. The V and J ends lost 5 bases and 4 bases, in that order; junction bases with no gene match: 8. The germline CDR1 and CDR2 sequences are SGHAT and FQDESV (reference sequence). CDR3 residues: CASSPAGQGATGELFF. The CDR3 bases are TGTGCCAGCAGCCCGGCGGGACAGGGTGCCACCGGGGAGCTGTTTTTT. Looking up the rest from reference TRBV11-1 and TRBJ2-2 gives the full variable domain: EAEVAQSPRYKITEKSQAVAFWCDPISGHATLYWYRQILGQGPELLVQFQDESVVDDSQLPKDRFSAERLKGVDSTLKIQPAELGDSAMYLCASSPAGQGATGELFFGEGSRLTVL.

A note on this clonotype: Likely a read error: the CDR3 ends without its conserved phenylalanine or tryptophan. The chain employs TRBV6-6 and TRBJ2-1; 10 bases align to TRBD2. The CDR3 contains 17 residues. Unmatched junction bases numbered 9, after V lost 5 bases and J lost 2 bases. CDR1 is MNHNY, CDR2 SVGAGI, per germline (reference sequence). The CDR3 is CASSGILAGETYNEQFI. The CDR3 region has the DNA TGTGCCAGCAGTGGCATCCTAGCGGGAGAAACCTACAATGAGCAGTTCATC.

The chain has TRBV10-3 and TRBJ2-2; D remains unclear. Trimming stripped 4 bases from V and 7 bases from J, with 10 bases between. The CDR3 consists of 13 residues. The germline V gene encodes CDR1 ENHRY and CDR2 SYGVKD. Here the CDR3 DNA reads TGTGCCATCAGTGGGCTTCCAAGCGGGGAGCTGTTTTTT. Amino acids: CAISGLPSGELFF.

The sample holds a few counts of this clonotype. V is TRBV5-1 and J is TRBJ2-3; 9 positions agree with TRBD2. Germline CDR1 is SGHRS and CDR2 is YFSETQ. With 0 bases clipped from V and 4 bases from J, the junction kept 6 bases outside the gene matches. This CDR3 is built from 16 residues. The CDR3 loop reads CASSLAGGRASDTQYF. The DNA for the CDR3 is TGCGCCAGCAGCTTGGCCGGCGGGAGGGCCTCAGATACGCAGTATTTT.

This chain uses TRBV4-1 with TRBJ1-3; D possibly corresponds to TRBD1 (5 bases). From germline, CDR1 is MGHRA and CDR2 YSYEKL. CDR3 length: 16 amino acids. Trimming left V 0 bases short and J 4 bases short, with 13 bases between. The CDR3 coding sequence is TGCGCCAGCAGCCAAGATCCGGCAGGGAAGGGAAACACCATATATTTT. As protein: CASSQDPAGKGNTIYF.

The chain recombines TRBV28 with TRBJ1-5, with unresolved D. This CDR3 contains 15 residues. Germline lookup yields CDR1 MDHEN and CDR2 SYDVKM. The V end was cut by 3 bases, the J end by 6 bases, with 15 bases between. CDR3 residues: CASSFGRRAVQPQHF. The DNA for the CDR3 is TGTGCCAGCAGTTTCGGGAGGCGGGCGGTTCAGCCCCAGCATTTT.

Details on this clonotype: A junction boundary mismatches the germline segment, possibly from a read error. This chain uses TRBV11-1 with TRBJ2-1; 8 bases agree with TRBD1. CDR3 length equals 16 residues. Germline values: CDR1 SGHAT, CDR2 FQDESV (reference sequence). The CDR3 protein is CTSSLALTGDYNERFF. The CDR3 region has the DNA TGTACCAGCAGCTTAGCGTTGACAGGGGATTACAATGAGCGGTTCTTC.

The chain links TRBV30 to TRBJ1-2, with D perhaps matching TRBD1 (5 bases). CDR1 GTSNPN and CDR2 SVGIG come from the germline V gene (reference sequence). The CDR3 covers 15 residues. The ends were cut back, 4 bases at V and 5 bases at J, with 20 bases in the middle. The CDR3 coding sequence is TGTGCCTGGAAATCCCGGTCTCTGGGGGATTATGGCTACACCTTC. Translating it yields CAWKSRSLGDYGYTF. Looking up the rest from reference TRBV30 and TRBJ1-2 gives the full variable domain: SQTIHQWPATLVQPVGSPLSLECTVEGTSNPNLYWYRQAAGRGLQLLFYSVGIGQISSEVPQNLSASRPQDRQFILSSKKLLLSDSGFYLCAWKSRSLGDYGYTFGSGTRLTVV.